This paragraph reports one TCR beta chain. There is no known antigen for this receptor. Base qualities are not provided; no much larger clone lies one nucleotide away. The data originate from a study of blood T cell repertoires in COVID-19 (dated by TCRdb to the early 2020s). As for the study more broadly: Samples covering the acute and convalescent phases of COVID-19 were provided by collaborators in the United States, Italy and Spain. HLA class I and class II types, where available, came from metadata supplied by the sample provider rather than from assay-based typing. A de-identified subject ID, COVID-19 status, age in years and sex were almost always included in the sample metadata. Samples were obtained from the ongoing ImmuneRACE study (first 160 participants) and from some 1,300 subjects provided by 6 global collaborators. Subjects who had been exposed to COVID-19, were actively infected with it, or had recovered from it provided the deeply sampled blood TCRbeta repertoires that made up the dataset. The repertoires were released in a freely available public database intended as a resource for research on the immune response to SARS-CoV-2. The material from the prospective study consisted of cDNA or gDNA derived from T cells, B-cell-depleted T cells, or PBMCs.

Each collaborating institution followed its own protocols to collect whole blood in K2EDTA tubes. Collaborator samples were shipped for TCRbeta analysis as frozen whole blood, isolated PBMCs, or DNA extracted from either sample type. TCRbeta CDR3 regions were amplified from genomic DNA by means of the immunoSEQ Assay, a bias-controlled multiplex PCR. The paper's processing steps were these. The number of nucleated cells in each sample was estimated by amplification of reference gene primers within the assay. To quantify the absolute abundance of each unique TCRbeta CDR3 rearrangement, sequence reads were collapsed and filtered. Productive Simpson clonality was computed per sample as the square root of Simpson's diversity index over productive rearrangements. As stored in TCRdb, this immuneACCESS dataset retains in-frame rearrangements with V and J assigned. A fraction of the clones does not appear; measured against another copy, unresolved V genes explain less than half of the discrepancy, and the remainder lacks a known reason. D and trimming come from the DNA, and the V and J calls and clone size come from that table. The sample profile shows about 120,000 clones; around three quarters of them were found once. Clones ranked in the top ten supply 30% to 45% of the sample.

Results the study describes overall, beyond this receptor: How much clinical and demographic metadata was included differed by source and by participant, and the metadata was provided uncurated.

CDR1 and CDR2 (KGHSH, LQKENI) derive from the germline V gene. Measured from the cysteine to the phenylalanine, the CDR3 is 14 residues long. Here the CDR3 DNA is all that survives: 42 bases in frame from base 1. V loses 3 bases of germline sequence and J loses 0 bases, and the interval between the two ends is 8 bases. The clonotype was recovered from a man aged 35 to 55 with active or convalescent COVID-19. Sequencing was performed on peripheral blood. Here the chain combines TRBV18 and TRBJ2-5; the D region possibly corresponds to TRBD2 (6 bases align). The bases are TGTGCCAGCTCACCCGGGACTTACCAAGAGACCCAGTACTTC. Translated, this is CASSPGTYQETQYF.